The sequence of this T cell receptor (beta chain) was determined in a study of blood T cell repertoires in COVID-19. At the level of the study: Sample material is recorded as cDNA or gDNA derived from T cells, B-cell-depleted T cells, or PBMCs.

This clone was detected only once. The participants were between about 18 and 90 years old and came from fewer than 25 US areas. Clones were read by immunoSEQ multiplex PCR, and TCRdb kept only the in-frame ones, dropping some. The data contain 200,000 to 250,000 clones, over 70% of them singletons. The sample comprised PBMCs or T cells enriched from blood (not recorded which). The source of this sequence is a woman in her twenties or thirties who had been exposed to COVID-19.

For the CDR3, the DNA is TGTGCCAGCAGTTTAGTCGGGACAGGGGGTGAGCAGTACTTC. This codes for CASSLVGTGGEQYF. The V and J genes are TRBV28 and TRBJ2-7, with 11 bases identical to TRBD1. CDR1 and CDR2 from the germline V gene are MDHEN and SYDVKM. Trimming removed 2 bases from V and 7 bases from J; junction bases left unmatched: 4. The CDR3 is 14 amino acids.